Given below is one T cell receptor (beta chain) in context. The table lists this clone with a count of one. There is no known antigen for this receptor. Qualities for individual bases were not recorded, and no much larger clone is one base off. This specimen comes from a study of T cell responses to AZD1222 COVID-19 vaccine (dated by TCRdb to the early 2020s). Describing the broader study: TCR sequencing was performed for about 250 trial participants, of whom roughly 200 were given two doses of AZD1222 and approximately 25 were given two doses of MenACWY control vaccine. Enrollment into the trials was organized by age into subgroups of 18-55, 56-69 and 70-plus years, and those subgroups contained roughly 140, 27 and 60 TCR-sequenced participants, respectively.

Overall study outcomes, separate from this receptor: The whole spike protein was spanned by vaccine-associated CD4 TCRs, and dominant responses were seen in regions 160-218 and 743-854. A significant rise in spike-specific TCR breadth and depth was observed after two AZD1222 doses relative to day 0 and relative to MenACWY recipients. Only five to seven AZD1222 recipients were SARS-CoV-2 seropositive at baseline, limiting conclusions about previously exposed vaccinees. The 56-69-year group was small, and its depth increase did not reach significance, likely because of low power. Epitopes outside the regions mutated in the B.1.351 and B.1.1.7 variants were reportedly recognized by nearly half of the unique spike-specific TCRs. Because no day 14 peak-response samples were available, the repertoires could be characterized only after the peak T cell response. Most participants were white British and females outnumbered males, and the authors suggested that clonal diversity may have been underestimated.

V is trimmed back by 5 bases and J by 4 bases, and the junction contains 11 bases that no gene match accounts for. The CDR3 numbers 16 residues from cysteine through phenylalanine. Only the CDR3 portion is preserved as DNA: 48 bases, with reading frame beginning at the first base. The germline V gene sets CDR1 to MDHEN and CDR2 to SYDVKM. The sample's time point label, in plain terms: about 28 days (+/-7) after the second vaccine dose. AZD1222 recipients with second doses at about 4 weeks or about 12 weeks were pooled, because spike-specific TCR depth and breadth did not differ between schedules. Vaccinee samples were obtained from the UK trials COV001 and COV002, which included a single-blind randomized controlled phase 2/3 trial of AZD1222 (ChAdOx1 nCoV-19) in healthy adults. For TCRbeta chain sequencing, PBMC samples from trial participants were taken at day 0 and at day 28 after the second dose.

The CDR3 regions of human TCRbeta chains were analyzed by immunosequencing. The study's processing was this. TCRs in the repertoires were matched against a reference library of SARS-CoV-2-specific TCRs that had been generated with the MIRA antigen-specificity platform. Breadth meant the fraction of unique TCRs that were SARS-CoV-2-associated, whereas depth meant the fraction of total T cells that were SARS-CoV-2-associated. Using the MIRA data, each spike-specific TCR was mapped to the spike region that the TCR reacts to and placed in a CD4 or CD8 class. Log10-transformed breadth and depth values were compared by one-way ANOVA with Sidak's multiple comparisons tests. The clones in this table, taken by TCRdb from immuneACCESS, are in-frame only. Not every clone is retained; where verified, under half of the shortfall comes from an unresolved V gene, and the cause of the rest is unknown. For V, J and clone size, that table is used; D and trimming come from the DNA. In all, the sample holds about 130,000 clones, and roughly 90% of those were seen once. The biggest ten clones account for 1% to 1.3% of the sample.

Sequenced material: peripheral blood, taken 28 days after the second AZD1222 dose. Here the chain combines TRBV28 and TRBJ1-3; TRBD1 fits 7 bases in the junction. This sequence was found in an adult who received the AZD1222 COVID-19 vaccine. Here is the DNA: TGTGCCAGCAGTCCCCCGGGACAGTCTGCCGGAAACACCATATATTTT. It translates to CASSPPGQSAGNTIYF.